The 32 T cell receptor beta chains presented below share a single source sample, sequenced in a study of human T cells and chemical hapten exposure. The time point denotes: patch test 1, 2 weeks after DPC sensitization. Described treatment: therapeutic diphenylcyclopropenone sensitization with weekly scalp DPC. TCRdb passed the RACE reads through MiXCR, listing each CDR3 protein once. This table holds tens of thousands of distinct CDR3 sequences, about 10% found once. The source was whole blood, collected in connection with sensitization to the hapten diphenylcyclopropenone (DPC). The origin of the receptors is a woman aged 45-65 years with alopecia areata. Some clones in this sample may be carry-over from other donors' samples.

This clonotype was detected ten times or more. V usage is TRBV6-2 or TRBV6-3 and J usage is TRBJ1-5; TRBD1 might be the D (6 bases). Germline V gene lookup returns CDR1 MNHEY and CDR2 SVGEGT. V dropped 4 bases and J dropped 2 bases, with 12 bases sitting between them. The CDR3 runs to 15 residues. The CDR3 protein is CASSSGDTRNQPQHF. In nucleotides, the CDR3 is TGTGCCAGCAGTTCCGGGGACACCCGCAATCAGCCCCAGCATTTT.

This clonotype appeared many times. The chain is built from TRBV7-2 and TRBJ1-6; D might be TRBD1 (5 bases). V was pared by 1 base and J by 10 bases, with 14 bases between. This CDR3 has 15 residues. The V gene's germline CDR1 is SGHTA and CDR2 FQGNSA. In nucleotides, the CDR3 is TGTGCCAGCAGCTTAGTAGGGCAGGGTGAATCACCCCTCCACTTT. It yields the protein CASSLVGQGESPLHF.

The table lists this clonotype with a few counts. The rearrangement joins TRBV29-1 to TRBJ1-2, with TRBD1 matching 10 bases. The CDR3 is made up of 13 amino acids. Germline V gives CDR1 SQVTM, CDR2 ANQGSEA. The V segment lost 7 bases and the J segment 3 bases; nucleotides outside the gene matches: 5. Here the CDR3 DNA reads TGCAGCGCGGGGGACAGGGGAGACTATGGCTACACCTTC. It is translated as CSAGDRGDYGYTF.

This clonotype was observed a handful of times. The chain recombines TRBV7-6 with TRBJ1-6, with D perhaps TRBD1 (5 bases). V lost 0 bases, J lost 9 bases, and 9 bases lay in between. This CDR3 has 14 amino acids. Germline V gives CDR1 SGHVS, CDR2 FNYEAQ. CDR3 protein: CASSLAGVGSPLHF. For the CDR3, the DNA is TGTGCCAGCAGCTTAGCAGGGGTGGGTTCACCCCTCCACTTT. The full variable domain, in which reference TRBV7-6 and TRBJ1-6 provide the parts outside the CDR3, is GAGVSQSPRYKVTKRGQDVALRCDPISGHVSLYWYRQALGQGPEFLTYFNYEAQQDKSGLPNDRFSAERPEGSISTLTIQRTEQRDSAMYRCASSLAGVGSPLHFGNGTRLTVT.

This clonotype came up many times. The gene calls are TRBV12-5 and TRBJ2-1; 11 bases fit TRBD1. Germline V gene lookup returns CDR1 LGHNT and CDR2 FRNRAP. Unmatched junction bases numbered 5, after V lost 6 bases and J lost 4 bases. The CDR3 sequence is 15 residues long. CDR3 protein: CASGRGQGGYNEQFF. As DNA, the CDR3 is TGTGCTAGTGGCCGGGGACAGGGGGGATACAATGAGCAGTTCTTC.

This clonotype was seen at least ten times. The CDR3 sequence: CASSSPSEALGNTIYF. CDR3 nucleotide sequence: TGTGCCAGCAGTTCACCTTCCGAGGCCCTGGGGAACACCATATATTTT. The V call is TRBV28, the J call TRBJ1-3; D unresolved. V lost 4 bases to trimming and J lost 7 bases, with 20 bases between them. CDR3 size: 16 residues. Per the germline V gene, CDR1 is MDHEN and CDR2 is SYDVKM.

This clonotype was found many times. V usage is TRBV29-1 and J usage is TRBJ1-1, with 7 nucleotides matching TRBD1. The CDR3 extends over 13 amino acids. With 4 bases clipped from V and 6 bases from J, the junction kept 8 bases outside the gene matches. Germline V gene lookup returns CDR1 SQVTM and CDR2 ANQGSEA. CDR3 bases: TGCAGCGTTGGACAGGGCAACGTCGCTGAAGCTTTCTTT. Protein sequence: CSVGQGNVAEAFF. The full variable domain, rest sourced from reference TRBV29-1 and TRBJ1-1, is SAVISQKPSRDICQRGTSLTIQCQVDSQVTMMFWYRQQPGQSLTLIATANQGSEATYESGFVIDKFPISRPNLTFSTLTVSNMSPEDSSIYLCSVGQGNVAEAFFGQGTRLTVV.

This clonotype showed up just a few times. V gene TRBV29-1 combines with J gene TRBJ2-1, with TRBD2 matching 10 bases. The V and J ends lost 6 bases and 7 bases, in that order; junction bases with no gene match: 6. The CDR3 runs to 13 residues. Germline V gene lookup returns CDR1 SQVTM and CDR2 ANQGSEA. The chain's CDR3 is CSVAGGPGNEQFF. The CDR3 coding sequence is TGCAGCGTAGCGGGGGGGCCAGGTAATGAGCAGTTCTTC.

This clonotype was found many times. The genes are TRBV6-2 or TRBV6-3 and TRBJ2-2, with 8 bases lining up with TRBD1. J was trimmed by 3 bases and V by 1 base; bases with no gene match: 13. The CDR3 extends over 19 amino acids. CDR1 and CDR2 (germline): MNHEY, SVGEGT. CDR3 bases: TGTGCCAGCAGTTACTTCGGGATGTGGGGACAGGAGCACACCGGGGAGCTGTTTTTT. As protein: CASSYFGMWGQEHTGELFF.

In its sample, this clonotype was seen many times. The chain links TRBV7-2 to TRBJ2-3; 14 bases are a match to TRBD2. Trimming cost V 1 base and J 3 bases; bases outside gene matches: 12. The CDR3 runs to 20 residues. Germline V gives CDR1 SGHTA, CDR2 FQGNSA. DNA of the CDR3: TGTGCCAGCAGCTTAGAGGGGACTAGCGGGAGCTGGGATGATACAGATACGCAGTATTTT. This codes for CASSLEGTSGSWDDTDTQYF.

Worth noting for this clonotype: Compared with germline, one end of the junction differs, possibly owing to a read error. The chain employs TRBV18 and TRBJ1-1; 10 bases map to TRBD1. This CDR3 region has 15 residues. Looked up from germline, CDR1 is KGHSH and CDR2 is LQKENI. This CDR3 reads CVSSPRQGATTEAFF. As DNA, the CDR3 is TGTGTCAGCTCGCCCAGACAGGGGGCGACCACTGAAGCTTTCTTT. Full variable domain (rest looked up from reference TRBV18 and TRBJ1-1): NAGVMQNPRHLVRRRGQEARLRCSPMKGHSHVYWYRQLPEEGLKFMVYLQKENIIDESGMPKERFSAEFPKEGPSILRIQQVVRGDSAAYFCVSSPRQGATTEAFFGQGTRLTVV.

This clonotype was observed a handful of times. This chain uses TRBV20-1 with TRBJ1-1; 10 bases agree with TRBD1. The trim removed 3 bases at V and 5 bases at J, leaving 9 bases unmatched. The CDR3 totals 15 residues. The germline gives CDR1 DFQATT, CDR2 SNEGSKA (reference sequence). The CDR3 loop is CSARPKTGGWTEAFF. CDR3 sequence (DNA): TGCAGTGCTAGGCCCAAGACAGGGGGCTGGACTGAAGCTTTCTTT.

V and J are TRBV15 and TRBJ2-7; D is ambiguous. The CDR3 has 14 residues. V was pared by 0 bases and J by 7 bases, with 13 bases between. Germline V gene data show CDR1 as LNHNV and CDR2 as YYDKDF (reference sequence). The CDR3 nucleotides read TGTGCCACCAGCAGAGATTCCGGGTGGCGGGAGCAGTACTTC. Translating it yields CATSRDSGWREQYF.

This clonotype was seen only a few times. The rearrangement uses TRBV20-1 and TRBJ2-7; D is undetermined. The CDR3 is 18 residues long. Trimming removed 1 base at V and 0 bases at J, with 22 bases between. The germline CDR1 and CDR2 sequences are DFQATT and SNEGSKA (reference sequence). CDR3 in DNA: TGCAGTGCTAGAGTGGGCGGTGTCTCCGGGCAGCCCTCCTACGAGCAGTACTTC. It specifies CSARVGGVSGQPSYEQYF.

CDR3 residues: CVSSVRAYCAGELFF. Written as DNA, the CDR3 is TGTGTCAGCTCTGTTAGGGCCTATTGCGCCGGGGAGCTGTTTTTT. The V call is TRBV21-1, the J call TRBJ2-2; TRBD2, as called in the table, went unchecked against the DNA. TRBV21-1 is deemed a pseudogene. The CDR3 consists of 15 residues.

The CDR3 coding sequence is TGTGCCAGCAGTGGGGGCGCACAAGAGACCCAGTACTTC. It specifies CASSGGAQETQYF. The rearrangement joins TRBV28 to TRBJ2-5, with a weak D call TRBD1 (6 bases). The CDR3 is 13 residues long. The V end was cut by 5 bases, the J end by 2 bases, with 9 bases between. Germline loops: CDR1 MDHEN, CDR2 SYDVKM.

This clonotype was detected many times. J is TRBJ1-5 and V is TRBV9; maybe TRBD1 (5 bases). This CDR3 has 13 amino acids. The V end lost 4 bases, the J end lost 3 bases, and 8 bases lay between the germline ends. The V gene's germline CDR1 is SGDLS and CDR2 YYNGEE. As DNA, the CDR3 is TGTGCCAGCAGCTGGGGGTCCAATCAGCCCCAGCATTTT. Amino acid sequence: CASSWGSNQPQHF.

This clonotype was recorded a few times. This chain joins TRBV7-2 and TRBJ2-3; TRBD2 matches at 11 bases. Germline trimming cut 5 bases from V and 3 bases from J; bases unmatched to any gene: 7. Germline V gene data show CDR1 as SGHTA and CDR2 as FQGNSA. The length of the CDR3 is 16 residues. The CDR3 nucleotides are TGTGCCAGCAGCCCTCGACTAGCGGGACAGACAGATACGCAGTATTTT. It encodes CASSPRLAGQTDTQYF.

The chain has TRBV20-1 and TRBJ2-2; D remains ambiguous. Trimming took off 5 bases at V and 3 bases at J, with 16 bases between the two ends. CDR3 length: 15 amino acids. Germline loops: CDR1 DFQATT, CDR2 SNEGSKA (reference sequence). The CDR3 nucleotides are TGCAGTGCTCAGTTCCCTAATGGGGACACCGGGGAGCTGTTTTTT. It translates to CSAQFPNGDTGELFF.

This clonotype was observed a few times. The V call is TRBV7-9, the J call TRBJ1-5; 7 bases align to TRBD1. The J segment lost 4 bases and the V segment lost 3 bases, leaving 9 bases of the junction unmatched. This CDR3 has 16 amino acids. CDR1 is SEHNR, CDR2 FQNEAQ, per germline (reference sequence). CDR3 in DNA: TGTGCCAGCAGCTTGGTGACGGGGGACAGAAATCAGCCCCAGCATTTT. Residues: CASSLVTGDRNQPQHF.

This clonotype has ten or more counts. This chain uses TRBV5-1 with TRBJ1-1, with 7 nucleotides matching TRBD1. The trim removed 3 bases at V and 0 bases at J, leaving 2 bases unmatched. The CDR3 covers 14 residues. Germline CDR1 is SGHRS and CDR2 is YFSETQ. CDR3 in DNA: TGCGCCAGCAGCTGGGGACAGATGAACACTGAAGCTTTCTTT. It codes for CASSWGQMNTEAFF.

This clonotype was observed many times. The chain has TRBV30 and TRBJ1-5; TRBD1 agrees at 9 bases. From germline, CDR1 is GTSNPN and CDR2 SVGIG (reference sequence). This CDR3 is built from 15 residues. V shed 3 bases and J 3 bases; nucleotides not matched to a gene: 6. The CDR3 protein is CAWSTGTGNNQPQHF. The CDR3 bases are TGTGCCTGGAGCACCGGGACAGGGAACAATCAGCCCCAGCATTTT.

The chain employs TRBV7-2 and TRBJ2-3; 12 bases match TRBD2. In germline, CDR1 is SGHTA, CDR2 FQGNSA. The V gene end was trimmed by 0 bases and the J gene end by 3 bases; junction bases not matched to a gene: 4. The CDR3 has 17 residues. The CDR3: CASSLAPTSGSTDTQYF. The CDR3 nucleotides are TGTGCCAGCAGCTTAGCCCCGACTAGCGGGAGTACAGATACGCAGTATTTT.

This clonotype has only a few counts. This chain joins TRBV2 and TRBJ2-1, with 7 bases aligning to TRBD1. Germline loops: CDR1 SNHLY, CDR2 FYNNEI. V lost 4 bases and J lost 10; bases outside the gene matches: 4. The CDR3 covers 12 residues. CDR3 in amino acids: CASSGDSREQFF. CDR3 nucleotide sequence: TGTGCCAGCAGTGGGGACAGCCGGGAGCAGTTCTTC.

This clonotype has a handful of counts. The rearrangement links TRBV5-4 to TRBJ2-3; 8 positions match TRBD2. This CDR3 comprises 16 residues. V lost 1 base and J lost 3; bases outside the gene matches: 7. From germline, CDR1 is SGHNT and CDR2 YYREEE (reference sequence). In DNA form, the CDR3 reads TGTGCCAGCAGCTTGCCAACCGGGACTAGGACAGATACGCAGTATTTT. It is translated as CASSLPTGTRTDTQYF.

This clonotype was detected ten times or more. The rearrangement uses TRBV7-3 and TRBJ1-1; a weak D match, TRBD1 (6 bases). V dropped 5 bases and J dropped 6 bases, with 13 bases sitting between them. Germline values: CDR1 SGHTA, CDR2 FQGTGA. This CDR3 is built from 13 residues. The CDR3 loop is CASSPTKGAEAFF. The CDR3, as DNA: TGTGCCAGCAGCCCGACGAAGGGGGCTGAAGCTTTCTTT.

This clonotype has at least ten counts. The chain links TRBV7-6 to TRBJ2-7, with 11 bases lining up with TRBD2. The CDR3 is 17 amino acids. Germline V gives CDR1 SGHVS, CDR2 FNYEAQ. After removal of 5 bases from V and 0 bases from J, the junction contained 9 bases not matched to a gene. Written as DNA, the CDR3 is TGTGCCAGCAGCCCTACCCCAACTAGCGGGAGCTCCTACGAGCAGTACTTC. This codes for CASSPTPTSGSSYEQYF. Drawing the rest from reference TRBV7-6 and TRBJ2-7, the complete variable domain is GAGVSQSPRYKVTKRGQDVALRCDPISGHVSLYWYRQALGQGPEFLTYFNYEAQQDKSGLPNDRFSAERPEGSISTLTIQRTEQRDSAMYRCASSPTPTSGSSYEQYFGPGTRLTVT.

The sample holds a few counts of this clonotype. This chain uses TRBV21-1 with TRBJ2-7; the table calls TRBD2, which could not be checked here. TRBV21-1 is given as a pseudogene. The CDR3 sequence is 18 residues long. Here the CDR3 DNA reads TGTGCCAGCAGCAAAGACGGAGCTCGCGGACTAGCGATTTCCGAGCAGTACTTC. Translating it yields CASSKDGARGLAISEQYF.

The chain links TRBV13 to TRBJ2-7, with 12 bases identical to TRBD2. After removal of 5 bases from V and 2 bases from J, the junction contained 7 bases not matched to a gene. The germline V gene has CDR1 PRHDT and CDR2 FYEKMQ (reference sequence). The CDR3 covers 16 residues. CDR3 bases: TGTGCCAGCAGCGACGGACTAGCGGGGCGGACCTACGAGCAGTACTTC. Protein product: CASSDGLAGRTYEQYF.

The rearrangement links TRBV28 to TRBJ2-7, with D unresolved. Trimming cost V 6 bases and J 4 bases, with 13 bases left between them. Germline loops: CDR1 MDHEN, CDR2 SYDVKM. The CDR3 loop spans 13 amino acids. The CDR3 nucleotides are TGTGCCAGCAGCCCCCGGCCGATATACGAGCAGTACTTC. Translation gives CASSPRPIYEQYF.

This clonotype was recorded at least ten times. The V and J genes are TRBV11-3 and TRBJ1-5; no reliable D call. The CDR3 length is 12 residues. V was trimmed by 1 base and J by 6 bases, leaving 4 bases between them. Germline V gene lookup returns CDR1 SGHNT and CDR2 YENEEA. The CDR3 nucleotides are TGTGCCAGCAGCTTAGGGGTTCAGCCCCAGCATTTT. Protein product: CASSLGVQPQHF. The variable domain in full, with the rest retrieved from reference TRBV11-3 and TRBJ1-5, is EAGVVQSPRYKIIEKKQPVAFWCNPISGHNTLYWYLQNLGQGPELLIRYENEEAVDDSQLPKDRFSAERLKGVDSTLKIQPAELGDSAVYLCASSLGVQPQHFGDGTRLSIL.

This clonotype was seen a handful of times. J is TRBJ2-7 and V is TRBV12-3 or TRBV12-4; D is uncertain. The CDR3 runs 16 residues. Trimming pared 7 bases from V and 7 bases from J, leaving 26 bases between. The CDR3 here is CASTPDQSRGRGEQYF. Written as DNA, the CDR3 is TGTGCCAGCACCCCGGACCAATCCCGTGGTCGAGGAGAGCAGTACTTC.